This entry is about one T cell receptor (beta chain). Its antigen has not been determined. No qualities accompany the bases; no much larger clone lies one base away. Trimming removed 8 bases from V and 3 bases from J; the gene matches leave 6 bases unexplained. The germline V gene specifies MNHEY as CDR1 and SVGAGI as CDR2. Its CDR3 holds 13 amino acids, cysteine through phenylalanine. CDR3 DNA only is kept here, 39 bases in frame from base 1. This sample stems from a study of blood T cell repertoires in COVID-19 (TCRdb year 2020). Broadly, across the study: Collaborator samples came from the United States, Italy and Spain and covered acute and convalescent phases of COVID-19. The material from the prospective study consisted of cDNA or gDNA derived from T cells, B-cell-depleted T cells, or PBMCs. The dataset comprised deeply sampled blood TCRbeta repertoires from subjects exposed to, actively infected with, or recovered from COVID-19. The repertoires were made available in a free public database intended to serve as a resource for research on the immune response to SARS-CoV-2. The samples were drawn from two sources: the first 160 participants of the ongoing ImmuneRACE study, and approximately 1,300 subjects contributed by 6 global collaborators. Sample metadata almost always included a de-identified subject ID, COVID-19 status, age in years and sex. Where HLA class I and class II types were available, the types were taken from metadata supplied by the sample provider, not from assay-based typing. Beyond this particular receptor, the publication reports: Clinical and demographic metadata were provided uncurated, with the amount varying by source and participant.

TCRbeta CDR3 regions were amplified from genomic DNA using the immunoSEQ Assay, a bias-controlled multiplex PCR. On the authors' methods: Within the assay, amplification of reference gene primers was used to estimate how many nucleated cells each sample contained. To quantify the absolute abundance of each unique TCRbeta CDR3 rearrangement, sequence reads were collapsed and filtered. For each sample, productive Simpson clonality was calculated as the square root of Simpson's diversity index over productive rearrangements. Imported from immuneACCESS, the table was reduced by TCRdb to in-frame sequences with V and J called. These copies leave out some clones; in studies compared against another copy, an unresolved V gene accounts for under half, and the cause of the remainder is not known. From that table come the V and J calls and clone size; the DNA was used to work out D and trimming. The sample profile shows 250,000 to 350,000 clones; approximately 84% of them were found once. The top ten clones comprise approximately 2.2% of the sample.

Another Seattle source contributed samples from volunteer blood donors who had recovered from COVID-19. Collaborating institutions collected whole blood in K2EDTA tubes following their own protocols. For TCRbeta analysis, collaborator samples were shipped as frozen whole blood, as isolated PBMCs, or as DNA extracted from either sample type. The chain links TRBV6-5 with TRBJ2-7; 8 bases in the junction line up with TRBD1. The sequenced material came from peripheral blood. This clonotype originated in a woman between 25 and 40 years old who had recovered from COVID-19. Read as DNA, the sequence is TGTGCCAGCTCGATAGGACAGGGCTACGAGCAGTACTTC. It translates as CASSIGQGYEQYF.